This T cell receptor beta chain was found in a study of T cells in localized non-small cell lung cancer (TCRdb year 2020). A note on the overall study: The study examined T cell repertoires in a few hundred patients with early-stage NSCLC and compared tumors with uninvolved tumor-adjacent lungs. The cohort consisted of 236 treatment-naive NSCLC patients whose localized lung tumors had been resected. Of the NSCLC patients, over 120 were male and about 97 were female, and the mean age was approximately 66 years. Paper-wide results and their limitations: Higher T cell density in blood was associated with longer overall survival, whereas higher clonality in adjacent lung was associated with shorter survival. A median of about 53 of the top 100 tumor clones were detected in paired uninvolved adjacent lung, and about 29 of these tumor clones were also found among the top 100 clones of the paired uninvolved adjacent lung. The highest T cell clonality was observed in uninvolved tumor-adjacent lung, where clonality exceeded that of tumor, suggesting that antigenic responses were more focused in uninvolved tumor-adjacent lung. Multi-region tumor sequencing was not performed, so intratumor heterogeneity could not be excluded. Because the study design was exploratory, TCR variables were selected using unadjusted p-values without false-discovery rate correction.

At diagnosis, tumor, uninvolved tumor-adjacent lung and peripheral blood were collected and then preserved as a mix of FFPE and fresh-frozen material. For TCR repertoire profiling, blood samples were analyzed in the form of peripheral blood mononuclear cells. The immunoSEQ Assay was used to sequence TCR beta CDR3 regions from DNA. Turning to the authors' computational methods: To compute T cell density, TCR beta template counts were normalized to usable DNA, which was estimated by amplifying housekeeping genes. Using the preseqR package, richness was estimated by extrapolating to 120,000 templates for tissue samples and 400,000 templates for PBMC samples. Clonality was calculated as one minus Pielou's evenness. To identify tissue-enriched TCRs, differential abundance testing was run on productive amino-acid clonotypes with a minimum total count of 5 and an alpha of 0.1. The Jaccard Index and the Morisita Overlap Index were used to measure repertoire overlap between compartments. TCR beta CDR3s were clustered by GLIPH together with public tetramer-defined viral CDR3s, and at least three viral sequences plus V-gene enrichment were required for viral motifs. The table comes from immuneACCESS by way of TCRdb, which keeps in-frame sequences with V and J called. Part of the clones is missing from these tables; in studies checked, under half for an unresolved V gene and the rest for unknown reasons. That table is the source of V, J and clone size, and D and trimming were worked out from the DNA. This sample comprises tens of thousands of clones, 88% of them detected only once. The ten largest account for about 20% of the sample.

Comment on this clone: The clone's antigen remains unknown. No quality values exist for individual bases; no much larger clone is one base distant. Other nucleotide sequences in the sample specify the same CDR3.

According to the germline V gene, CDR1 reads SNHLY and CDR2 reads FYNNEI. V sheds 3 bases and J sheds 6 bases, leaving 10 bases between their ends. The CDR3 sequence holds 13 residues, the cysteine and phenylalanine included. The entry retains the CDR3 DNA only, 39 bases that are in frame from base 1. Source: peripheral blood, taken before any cancer treatment. This chain joins TRBV2 to TRBJ2-3; the D segment could be TRBD1, given 6 matching bases. The origin of this receptor is a woman aged 40 to 75 with stage I squamous cell lung carcinoma. The CDR3 protein sequence reads: CASSDRGGDTQYF. The bases are TGTGCCAGCAGTGACAGGGGTGGGGATACGCAGTATTTT.